This T cell receptor (beta chain) was profiled in a study of blood T cell repertoires in COVID-19. On the study more broadly: Acute and convalescent COVID-19 specimens originated in the United States, Italy and Spain. T cells, B-cell-depleted T cells, or PBMCs supplied cDNA or gDNA.

CDR3 length: 17 residues. Germline loops: CDR1 MNHEY, CDR2 SVGEGT. The junction had 15 bases not matched to a gene; V was cut back by 5 bases and J by 5 bases. TCRdb's table, derived via immunoSEQ multiplex PCR, lists solely in-frame clones and lacks some. The sample comprises tens of thousands of clones, roughly 78% of which are singletons, and more than 8% rests with the top ten. This chain uses TRBV6-2 or TRBV6-3 with TRBJ2-7; 10 positions agree with TRBD1. Material: peripheral blood. The origin of this receptor is a woman of 80 years or more with acute or convalescent COVID-19. The DNA for the CDR3 is TGTGCCAGCAGTCCAAGGACAGGGGGTGCGATGAAGAACGAGCAGTACTTC. This codes for CASSPRTGGAMKNEQYF.